The entry below gives a single TCR beta chain sequence along with its context. The data were taken from a study of blood T cell repertoires in COVID-19. Study as a whole: Sites across the United States, Italy and Spain contributed samples from acute and convalescent COVID-19.

V dropped 4 bases and J dropped 8 bases, with 14 bases sitting between them. The germline CDR1 and CDR2 sequences are SEHNR and FQNEAQ (reference sequence). This CDR3 comprises 14 residues. Under the authors' procedure: Reference gene primer amplification gave nucleated cell count estimates. Only in-frame clones appear in the TCRdb table, and some are missing; sequencing was by immunoSEQ multiplex PCR. From that table come the V and J calls and clone size; the DNA was used to work out D and trimming. The repertoire holds 150,000 or so clones, with around 80% as singletons. Cohort 3 donors counted as recovered after two negative PCRs, clearance, or resolved symptoms.

The receptor was isolated from a man in his forties or fifties who had recovered from COVID-19. The material sequenced was PBMCs or T cells enriched from blood (not recorded which). The V gene is TRBV7-9, the J gene TRBJ1-4; D remains ambiguous. CDR3 sequence reads: CASSSPVAKEKLFF. The CDR3 nucleotides are TGTGCCAGCAGCTCCCCCGTGGCAAAGGAAAAACTGTTTTTT.